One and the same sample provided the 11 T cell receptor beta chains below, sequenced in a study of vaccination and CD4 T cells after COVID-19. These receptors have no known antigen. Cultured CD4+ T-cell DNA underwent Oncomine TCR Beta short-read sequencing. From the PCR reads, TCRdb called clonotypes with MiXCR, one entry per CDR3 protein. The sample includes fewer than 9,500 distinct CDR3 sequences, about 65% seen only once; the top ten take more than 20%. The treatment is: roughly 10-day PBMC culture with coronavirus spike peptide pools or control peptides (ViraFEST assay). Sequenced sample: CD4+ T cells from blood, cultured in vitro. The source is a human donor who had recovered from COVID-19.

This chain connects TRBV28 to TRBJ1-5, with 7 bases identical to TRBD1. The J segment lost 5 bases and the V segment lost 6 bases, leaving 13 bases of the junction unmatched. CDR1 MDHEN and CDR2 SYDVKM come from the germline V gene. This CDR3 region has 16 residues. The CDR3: CASSPTPGQIYQPQHF. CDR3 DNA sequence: TGTGCCAGCAGCCCAACACCGGGACAGATTTATCAGCCCCAGCATTTT.

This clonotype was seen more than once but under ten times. As DNA, the CDR3 is TGTGCCAGCGGGACAGGGGATAATCAGCCCCAGCATTTT. Protein sequence: CASGTGDNQPQHF. V gene TRBV19 combines with J gene TRBJ1-5, with 10 bases fitting TRBD1. CDR1 LNHDA and CDR2 SQIVND come from the germline V gene (reference sequence). This CDR3 contains 13 residues. With V trimmed by 9 bases and J by 4 bases, 3 bases remained unmatched. The full variable domain, rest sourced from reference TRBV19 and TRBJ1-5, is DGGITQSPKYLFRKEGQNVTLSCEQNLNHDAMYWYRQDPGQGLRLIYYSQIVNDFQKGDIAEGYSVSREKKESFPLTVTSAQKNPTAFYLCASGTGDNQPQHFGDGTRLSIL.

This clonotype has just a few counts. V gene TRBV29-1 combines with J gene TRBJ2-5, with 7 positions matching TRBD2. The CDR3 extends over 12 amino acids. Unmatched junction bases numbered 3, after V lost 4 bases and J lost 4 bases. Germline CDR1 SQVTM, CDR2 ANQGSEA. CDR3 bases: TGCAGCGTTGGGGGGGGAACAGAGACCCAGTACTTC. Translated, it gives CSVGGGTETQYF.

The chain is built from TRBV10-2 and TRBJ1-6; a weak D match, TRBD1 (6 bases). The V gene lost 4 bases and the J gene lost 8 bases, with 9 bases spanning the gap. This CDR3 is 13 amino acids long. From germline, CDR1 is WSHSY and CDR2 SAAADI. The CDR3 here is CASSGRGDSPLHF. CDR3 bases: TGCGCCAGCAGTGGGAGGGGGGATTCACCCCTCCACTTT.

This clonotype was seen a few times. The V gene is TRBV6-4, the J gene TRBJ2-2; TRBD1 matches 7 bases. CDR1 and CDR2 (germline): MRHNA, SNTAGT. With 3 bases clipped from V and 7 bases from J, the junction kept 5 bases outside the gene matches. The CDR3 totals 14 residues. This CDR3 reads CASSDGTDSGELFF. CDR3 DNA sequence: TGTGCCAGCAGTGATGGGACAGACAGCGGGGAGCTGTTTTTT.

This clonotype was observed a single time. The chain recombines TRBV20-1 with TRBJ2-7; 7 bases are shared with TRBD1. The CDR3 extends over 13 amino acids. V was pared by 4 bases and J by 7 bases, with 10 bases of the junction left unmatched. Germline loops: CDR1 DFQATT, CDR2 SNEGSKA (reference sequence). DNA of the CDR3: TGCAGTGCTACCCAGGGACAGCCTGGAGAGCAGTACTTC. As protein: CSATQGQPGEQYF.

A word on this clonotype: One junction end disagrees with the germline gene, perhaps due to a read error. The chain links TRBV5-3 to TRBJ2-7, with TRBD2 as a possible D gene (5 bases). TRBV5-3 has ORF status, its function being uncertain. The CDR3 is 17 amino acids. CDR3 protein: CASSLVRSGSGVREQYF. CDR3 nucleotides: TGTGCCAGCAGCTTGGTTCGATCGGGAAGTGGGGTGCGCGAGCAGTACTTC.

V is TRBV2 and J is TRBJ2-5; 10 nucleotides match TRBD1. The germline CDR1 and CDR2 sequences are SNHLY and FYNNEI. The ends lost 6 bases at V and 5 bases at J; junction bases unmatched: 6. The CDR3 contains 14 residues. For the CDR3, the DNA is TGTGCCAGCAGCGCCGGGACAGGGGTCGAGACCCAGTACTTC. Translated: CASSAGTGVETQYF.

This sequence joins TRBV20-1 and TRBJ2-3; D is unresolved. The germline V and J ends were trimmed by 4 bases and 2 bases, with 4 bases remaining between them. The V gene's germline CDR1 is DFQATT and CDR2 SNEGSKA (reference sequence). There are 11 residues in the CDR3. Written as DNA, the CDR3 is TGCAGTGCTATGAACACAGATACGCAGTATTTT. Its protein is CSAMNTDTQYF.

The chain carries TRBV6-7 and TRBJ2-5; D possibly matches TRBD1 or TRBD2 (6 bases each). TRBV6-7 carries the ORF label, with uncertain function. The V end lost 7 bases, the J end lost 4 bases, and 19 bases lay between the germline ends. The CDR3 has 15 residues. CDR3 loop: CASTYRGESIETQYF. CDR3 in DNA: TGTGCCAGCACCTATAGGGGGGAGTCCATAGAGACCCAGTACTTC.

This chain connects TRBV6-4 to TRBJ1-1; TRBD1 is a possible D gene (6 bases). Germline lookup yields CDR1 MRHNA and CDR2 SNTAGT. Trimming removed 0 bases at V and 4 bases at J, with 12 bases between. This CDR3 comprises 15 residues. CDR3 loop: CASSDSRGAFTEAFF. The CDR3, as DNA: TGTGCCAGCAGTGACTCGAGGGGGGCGTTCACTGAAGCTTTCTTT.